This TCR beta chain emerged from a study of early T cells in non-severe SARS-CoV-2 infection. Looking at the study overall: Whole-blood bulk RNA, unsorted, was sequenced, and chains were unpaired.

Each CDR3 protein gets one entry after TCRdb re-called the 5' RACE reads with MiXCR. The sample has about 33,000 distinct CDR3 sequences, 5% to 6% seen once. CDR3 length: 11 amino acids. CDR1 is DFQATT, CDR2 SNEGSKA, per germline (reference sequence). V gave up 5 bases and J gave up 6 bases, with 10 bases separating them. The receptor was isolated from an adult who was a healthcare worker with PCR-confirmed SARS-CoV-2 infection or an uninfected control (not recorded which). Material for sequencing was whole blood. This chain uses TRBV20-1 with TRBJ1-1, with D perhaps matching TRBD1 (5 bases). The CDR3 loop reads CSAGGGAEAFF. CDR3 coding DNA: TGCAGTGCTGGGGGAGGGGCTGAAGCTTTCTTT.